One and the same sample provided the 31 T cell receptor beta chains below, sequenced in a study of blood T cell repertoires in COVID-19. The table came from immunoSEQ multiplex PCR; TCRdb's copy has only in-frame clones and leaves some out. The sample includes some 200,000 clones, around 87% of them seen just once. The sample consisted of peripheral blood. The receptors derive from a woman aged 80 or older in a cohort sampled during active or convalescent COVID-19.

V usage is TRBV6-5 and J usage is TRBJ2-3, with 8 bases lining up with TRBD2. CDR1 MNHEY and CDR2 SVGAGI come from the germline V gene. CDR3 length equals 13 residues. V lost 10 bases and J lost 4; bases outside the gene matches: 7. CDR3 DNA: TGTGCCATCAAATCGGGACTAGCAGATACGCAGTATTTT. Its translation is CAIKSGLADTQYF.

The chain joins TRBV19 to TRBJ1-4, with D maybe TRBD1 (6 bases). V lost 5 bases, J lost 4 bases, and 14 bases lay in between. In germline, CDR1 is LNHDA, CDR2 SQIVND (reference sequence). The CDR3 is 15 residues long. The CDR3 DNA follows: TGTGCCAGTAGTCTCACCCAGGGGATTAATGAAAAACTGTTTTTT. Protein product: CASSLTQGINEKLFF.

The chain couples TRBV10-2 to TRBJ1-5; D possibly corresponds to TRBD1 (6 bases). Looked up from germline, CDR1 is WSHSY and CDR2 is SAAADI. V dropped 4 bases and J dropped 4 bases, with 11 bases sitting between them. The length of the CDR3 is 14 residues. CDR3 bases: TGCGCCAGCAGTGCCTGGGACATAAATCAGCCCCAGCATTTT. Amino acid sequence: CASSAWDINQPQHF.

This chain connects TRBV6-5 to TRBJ2-3, with 13 bases aligning to TRBD2. The germline V gene has CDR1 MNHEY and CDR2 SVGAGI. V shed 5 bases, J shed 6 bases, and the junction held 5 bases outside the gene matches. The CDR3 loop spans 15 amino acids. The CDR3 nucleotides read TGTGCCAGCAGTCTGACTAGCGGGGGGAGGGATACGCAGTATTTT. Protein product: CASSLTSGGRDTQYF.

This clone was recorded a few times. This sequence joins TRBV27 and TRBJ2-2; TRBD2 agrees at 8 bases. Germline assignment: CDR1 MNHEY and CDR2 SMNVEV (reference sequence). This CDR3 contains 15 residues. After removal of 5 bases from V and 1 base from J, the junction contained 3 bases not matched to a gene. CDR3 sequence (DNA): TGTGCCAGCAGTCCAGCGGGAGTGAACACCGGGGAGCTGTTTTTT. Translated: CASSPAGVNTGELFF.

The gene calls are TRBV19 and TRBJ2-5, with TRBD1 matching 9 bases. V dropped 5 bases and J dropped 7; count of bases not matched to a gene: 8. Germline assignment: CDR1 LNHDA and CDR2 SQIVND (reference sequence). This CDR3 region has 14 residues. Here the CDR3 reads CASSPGQGEGTQYF. The CDR3, as DNA: TGTGCCAGTAGTCCGGGACAGGGCGAGGGGACCCAGTACTTC.

This clone appeared a single time. The chain combines TRBV15 with TRBJ2-5, with D unclear. V was trimmed by 5 bases and J by 5 bases, leaving 9 bases between them. Germline CDR1 and CDR2: LNHNV and YYDKDF (reference sequence). The CDR3 is 12 amino acids. The CDR3 protein is CATSARWETQYF. CDR3 coding DNA: TGTGCCACCAGCGCTCGGTGGGAGACCCAGTACTTC.

The CDR3 nucleotides read TGCGCCAGCAGCTCGCAAGAGACCCAGTACTTC. It specifies CASSSQETQYF. J is TRBJ2-5 and V is TRBV5-1; D is uncertain. V gave up 3 bases and J gave up 2 bases, with 2 bases separating them. CDR1 and CDR2 from the germline V gene are SGHRS and YFSETQ. The CDR3 has 11 residues.

This clone was counted only a few times. This chain joins TRBV6-6 and TRBJ1-2; D is perhaps TRBD1 (5 bases). Germline V gene data show CDR1 as MNHNY and CDR2 as SVGAGI (reference sequence). V was clipped by 7 bases and J by 4 bases, with 10 bases between them. The CDR3 sequence is 12 residues long. The CDR3 reads CASTVDSYGYTF. The CDR3 region has the DNA TGTGCCAGCACCGTAGACAGCTATGGCTACACCTTC.

The chain carries TRBV10-1 and TRBJ1-2; tentative D call: TRBD1 (5 bases). V was trimmed by 11 bases and J by 3 bases, leaving 16 bases between them. Germline V gives CDR1 WNHNN, CDR2 SYGVQD (reference sequence). The CDR3 consists of 13 residues. The CDR3 sequence: CAPESFRDYGYTF. In DNA form, the CDR3 reads TGCGCCCCAGAGTCGTTCAGGGACTATGGCTACACCTTC.

A note on this clone: Other DNA variants within this sample encode the same CDR3. The V and J genes are TRBV6-5 and TRBJ1-2, with 10 bases matching TRBD1. The ends lost 6 bases at V and 2 bases at J; junction bases unmatched: 3. This CDR3 spans 14 amino acids. Germline lookup yields CDR1 MNHEY and CDR2 SVGAGI. The CDR3 DNA follows: TGTGCCAGCAGCAGGGACAGGGGAAACTATGGCTACACCTTC. Its translation is CASSRDRGNYGYTF.

The V gene is TRBV5-1, the J gene TRBJ2-1, with a tentative D call TRBD2 (6 bases). V shed 0 bases and J shed 9 bases, with 13 bases lying between them. CDR1 and CDR2 from the germline V gene are SGHRS and YFSETQ. The CDR3 length is 14 residues. The DNA of the CDR3 is TGCGCCAGCAGCTTGGCCCTGGCGGGGTCTGAGCAGTTCTTC. This sequence encodes CASSLALAGSEQFF.

This chain connects TRBV18 to TRBJ1-5; D might be TRBD1 (6 bases). The germline CDR1 and CDR2 sequences are KGHSH and LQKENI. The CDR3 is 15 amino acids. Trimming took off 1 base at V and 1 base at J, with 8 bases between the two ends. Here the CDR3 DNA reads TGTGCCAGCTCACCACTCGGGACAAGCAATCAGCCCCAGCATTTT. It encodes CASSPLGTSNQPQHF. The whole variable domain, filled in from reference TRBV18 and TRBJ1-5, reads NAGVMQNPRHLVRRRGQEARLRCSPMKGHSHVYWYRQLPEEGLKFMVYLQKENIIDESGMPKERFSAEFPKEGPSILRIQQVVRGDSAAYFCASSPLGTSNQPQHFGDGTRLSIL.

The chain employs TRBV29-1 and TRBJ1-2; D might be TRBD1 (6 bases). V lost 0 bases to trimming and J lost 7 bases, with 15 bases between them. The CDR3 has 14 residues. Germline lookup yields CDR1 SQVTM and CDR2 ANQGSEA. The CDR3 sequence: CSVEDRAQGGGYTF. The CDR3 DNA reads as TGCAGCGTTGAAGATCGGGCACAGGGCGGTGGCTACACCTTC.

The chain joins TRBV18 to TRBJ2-1; 8 bases map to TRBD2. Germline values: CDR1 KGHSH, CDR2 LQKENI. The CDR3 consists of 16 residues. Trimming at V came to 0 bases and at J to 3 bases, leaving 4 bases not matched to a gene. The CDR3 region has the DNA TGTGCCAGCTCACCACCCGGACTAGCAAGCTACAATGAGCAGTTCTTC. Its translation: CASSPPGLASYNEQFF.

The rearrangement uses TRBV11-2 and TRBJ1-2; the D is unclear. The CDR3 has 16 residues. V was trimmed by 1 base and J by 4 bases, leaving 16 bases between them. Germline CDR1 is SGHAT and CDR2 is FQNNGV. The CDR3 loop is CASSLVGRPSGYGYTF. The CDR3 DNA reads as TGTGCCAGCAGCTTAGTAGGGAGGCCTTCGGGCTATGGCTACACCTTC.

J is TRBJ1-1 and V is TRBV6-5, with 7 positions matching TRBD1. This CDR3 has 15 amino acids. The germline V gene encodes CDR1 MNHEY and CDR2 SVGAGI. J was trimmed by 1 base and V by 7 bases; bases with no gene match: 9. The CDR3 sequence is CASIHRAGGNTEAFF. CDR3 nucleotides: TGTGCCAGCATCCACCGGGCAGGGGGGAACACTGAAGCTTTCTTT.

The CDR3 sequence: CASSQEGGRAYGYTF. The CDR3 DNA reads as TGCGCCAGCAGCCAAGAGGGTGGGAGGGCCTATGGCTACACCTTC. The chain combines TRBV4-1 with TRBJ1-2; D call uncertain. Trimming took off 0 bases at V and 4 bases at J, with 12 bases between the two ends. The CDR3 is 15 residues long. Looked up from germline, CDR1 is MGHRA and CDR2 is YSYEKL.

The rearrangement joins TRBV30 to TRBJ1-6, with no clear D. The CDR3 runs 14 residues. Germline V gene data show CDR1 as GTSNPN and CDR2 as SVGIG (reference sequence). The ends were cut back, 4 bases at V and 1 base at J, with 8 bases in the middle. The CDR3 loop is CAWTWRSYNSPLHF. The CDR3 bases are TGTGCCTGGACCTGGCGGTCCTATAATTCACCCCTCCACTTT.

The V call is TRBV6-5, the J call TRBJ1-2, with D possibly matching TRBD1 (5 bases). V was trimmed by 3 bases and J by 2 bases, leaving 10 bases between them. This CDR3 region has 14 residues. The germline V gene encodes CDR1 MNHEY and CDR2 SVGAGI. CDR3 sequence reads: CASSYRGLNYGYTF. The CDR3 DNA sequence: TGTGCCAGCAGTTATAGGGGTCTCAACTATGGCTACACCTTC.

This clone occurred a few times. This chain connects TRBV5-1 to TRBJ1-5; tentatively, D is TRBD1 (6 bases). The germline V gene has CDR1 SGHRS and CDR2 YFSETQ. The CDR3 sequence is 16 residues long. Trimming took 3 bases from V and 3 from J, leaving 16 bases between them. CDR3 residues: CASSSEVLGHNQPQHF. The CDR3 DNA sequence: TGCGCCAGCAGCTCGGAGGTATTGGGACACAATCAGCCCCAGCATTTT. Full variable domain (outside the CDR3, taken from reference TRBV5-1 and TRBJ1-5): KAGVTQTPRYLIKTRGQQVTLSCSPISGHRSVSWYQQTPGQGLQFLFEYFSETQRNKGNFPGRFSGRQFSNSRSEMNVSTLELGDSALYLCASSSEVLGHNQPQHFGDGTRLSIL.

V and J are TRBV28 and TRBJ1-4, with TRBD1 matching over 7 bases. V shed 1 base and J 7 bases; nucleotides not matched to a gene: 9. This CDR3 is built from 16 residues. Germline CDR1 reads MDHEN; CDR2 reads SYDVKM. The CDR3 loop is CASSLLSTGFTEKLFF. For the CDR3, the DNA is TGTGCCAGCAGTTTATTGTCGACAGGGTTCACTGAAAAACTGTTTTTT.

The chain joins TRBV4-3 to TRBJ1-2; TRBD1 aligns across 7 bases. V shed 4 bases, J shed 6 bases, and the junction held 14 bases outside the gene matches. The length of the CDR3 is 16 residues. Per the germline V gene, CDR1 is LGHNA and CDR2 is YSLEER. The CDR3 spells CASSRLGPLGGDGYTF. CDR3 bases: TGCGCCAGCAGCCGCCTGGGACCTCTAGGGGGCGATGGCTACACCTTC.

V gene TRBV12-5 combines with J gene TRBJ2-7; 7 bases line up with TRBD2. Germline V gives CDR1 LGHNT, CDR2 FRNRAP. The CDR3 is 16 amino acids. The V gene end was trimmed by 1 base and the J gene end by 2 bases; junction bases not matched to a gene: 8. CDR3 loop: CASGLGGGSLTYEQYV. The CDR3 coding sequence is TGTGCTAGTGGTTTGGGGGGCGGGAGTTTAACCTACGAGCAGTACGTC.

In its sample, this clone was seen once. This rearrangement joins TRBV28 to TRBJ1-1, with 9 bases matching TRBD1. The CDR3 covers 13 residues. Trimming at V came to 8 bases and at J to 4 bases, leaving 5 bases not matched to a gene. Germline loops: CDR1 MDHEN, CDR2 SYDVKM. CDR3 coding DNA: TGTGCCAGCCGAACAGGGGGCGGCACTGAAGCTTTCTTT. This sequence encodes CASRTGGGTEAFF.

The chain combines TRBV7-9 with TRBJ2-2, with a tentative D call TRBD2 (5 bases). The V and J ends lost 3 bases and 4 bases respectively, with 9 bases between them. Germline V gene sequence: CDR1 SEHNR, CDR2 FQNEAQ (reference sequence). The CDR3 has 14 residues. CDR3 coding DNA: TGTGCCAGCAGCTTTCGGGGTCGCACCGGGGAGCTGTTTTTT. It codes for CASSFRGRTGELFF. The full variable domain, rest sourced from reference TRBV7-9 and TRBJ2-2, is DTGVSQNPRHKITKRGQNVTFRCDPISEHNRLYWYRQTLGQGPEFLTYFQNEAQLEKSRLLSDRFSAERPKGSFSTLEIQRTEQGDSAMYLCASSFRGRTGELFFGEGSRLTVL.

The table lists this clone with a few counts. The rearrangement uses TRBV6-5 and TRBJ2-5, with 7 positions matching TRBD2. CDR3 length: 14 amino acids. The junction had 6 bases not matched to a gene; V was cut back by 7 bases and J by 1 base. CDR1 and CDR2 (germline): MNHEY, SVGAGI. The CDR3: CASTPPGGQETQYF. The CDR3 DNA is TGTGCCAGCACCCCCCCGGGGGGCCAAGAGACCCAGTACTTC.

DNA of the CDR3: TGCGCCAGCAGCCAAGGGCAGGGGACTATCTACGAGCAGTACTTC. As protein: CASSQGQGTIYEQYF. J is TRBJ2-7 and V is TRBV4-1; D is possibly TRBD2 (7 bases). The CDR3 extends over 15 amino acids. V shed 1 base and J shed 3 bases, with 13 bases lying between them. The V gene's germline CDR1 is MGHRA and CDR2 YSYEKL.

This chain joins TRBV5-5 and TRBJ2-3; D remains unclear. This CDR3 has 15 residues. Germline V lookup: CDR1 SGHKS, CDR2 YYEKEE (reference sequence). The ends were cut back, 4 bases at V and 4 bases at J, with 16 bases in the middle. The CDR3 here is CASSHLRASADTQYF. Written as DNA, the CDR3 is TGTGCCAGCAGCCATCTACGAGCGTCGGCAGATACGCAGTATTTT.

The chain combines TRBV19 with TRBJ2-2; TRBD2 matches 7 bases. From germline, CDR1 is LNHDA and CDR2 SQIVND (reference sequence). The CDR3 extends over 15 amino acids. V trimming: 2 bases; J trimming: 2 bases; junction bases outside the gene matches: 2. CDR3: CASSIPGLNTGELFF. CDR3 sequence (DNA): TGTGCCAGTAGTATACCGGGACTAAACACCGGGGAGCTGTTTTTT.

This clone was seen only once. The chain has TRBV10-3 and TRBJ1-5; the D is unclear. V was clipped by 3 bases and J by 3 bases, with 9 bases between them. In germline, CDR1 is ENHRY, CDR2 SYGVKD. The CDR3 totals 14 residues. CDR3 amino acids: CAISDRQANQPQHF. CDR3 DNA: TGTGCCATCAGTGATCGGCAGGCCAATCAGCCCCAGCATTTT.